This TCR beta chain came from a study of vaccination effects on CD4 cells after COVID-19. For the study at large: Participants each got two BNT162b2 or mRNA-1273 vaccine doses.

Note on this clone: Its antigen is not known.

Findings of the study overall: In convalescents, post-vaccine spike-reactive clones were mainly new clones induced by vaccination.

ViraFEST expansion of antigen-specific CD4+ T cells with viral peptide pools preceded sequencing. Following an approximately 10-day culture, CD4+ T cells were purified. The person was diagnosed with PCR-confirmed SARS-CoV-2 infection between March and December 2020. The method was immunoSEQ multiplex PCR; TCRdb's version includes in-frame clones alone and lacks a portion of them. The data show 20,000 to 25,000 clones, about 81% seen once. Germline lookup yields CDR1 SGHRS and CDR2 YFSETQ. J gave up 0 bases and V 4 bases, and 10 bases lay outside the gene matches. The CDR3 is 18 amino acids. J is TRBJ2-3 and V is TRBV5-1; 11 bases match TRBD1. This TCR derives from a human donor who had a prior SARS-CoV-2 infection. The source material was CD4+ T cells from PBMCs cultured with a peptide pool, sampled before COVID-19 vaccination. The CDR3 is CASSIGQGAYSSTDTQYF. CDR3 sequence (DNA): TGCGCCAGCAGCATCGGACAGGGGGCGTATTCTAGCACAGATACGCAGTATTTT.